The TCR beta chain described here comes from a study of OX40 agonist ivuxolimab in advanced cancers. Findings and limits, study-wide: Among patients with partial responses at 0.1-3.0 mg/kg, clonal expansion was among the lowest.

About this clone itself: Its antigen is as yet unknown.

The method was immunoSEQ multiplex PCR; TCRdb's version includes in-frame clones alone and lacks a portion of them. The sample lists about 74,000 clones, more than 70% occurring once. The CDR3 contains 15 residues. In germline, CDR1 is SGHDT, CDR2 YYEEEE. V lost 2 bases and J lost 7; bases outside the gene matches: 8. The TCR was taken from an adult with an advanced solid tumor such as melanoma, head and neck, liver or kidney cancer. Here the sequenced sample was CD4+ or CD8+ T cells sorted from blood, taken in a trial of the OX40 agonist ivuxolimab. V and J are TRBV5-6 and TRBJ1-2; 10 nucleotides agree with TRBD1. The CDR3 reads CASSFTLTGGVGYTF. The CDR3 DNA sequence: TGTGCCAGCAGCTTTACATTGACAGGGGGCGTTGGCTACACCTTC.